This is a list of T cell receptor beta chains from one sample in a study of identical twins. One entry per CDR3 protein, called by TCRdb with MiXCR from the 5' RACE reads. The table lists hundreds of thousands of distinct CDR3 sequences, roughly 7.2% of them singletons, with 1.6% in the top ten. The data were also submitted as part of a second study, on yellow fever vaccine responses in identical twins.

Sequencing was carried out using PBMCs. These receptors all come from a woman aged 18-29 years in good health. Each CDR3 is given with its conserved first and last residue. The D gene is left open where the match is weak. Some rows mark clone size as missing; the rest say once, few, many or name a class of expanded clone.

abundance,v_gene,d_gene,j_gene,CDR3aa,CDR3nt
-,TRBV27,-,TRBJ2-2,CASSLFNTGELFF,TGTGCCAGCAGTTTATTCAACACCGGGGAGCTGTTTTTT
many,TRBV11-2,TRBD1,TRBJ1-2,CASSGEDRGYYGYTF,TGTGCCAGCAGCGGAGAAGACAGGGGGTACTATGGCTACACCTTC
many,TRBV12-3/TRBV12-4,-,TRBJ2-5,CASSRGVETQYF,TGTGCCAGCAGTAGGGGGGTTGAGACCCAGTACTTC
many,TRBV20-1,TRBD2,TRBJ2-2,CSAKRLAATGELFF,TGCAGTGCTAAAAGACTAGCGGCCACCGGGGAGCTGTTTTTT
-,TRBV24-1,-,TRBJ2-5,CATSAKGSETQYF,TGTGCCACCAGTGCTAAGGGGAGTGAGACCCAGTACTTC
many,TRBV7-9,-,TRBJ1-3,CASSPPSRDSGNTIYF,TGTGCCAGCAGCCCCCCCTCTAGAGACTCTGGAAACACCATATATTTT
-,TRBV5-1,TRBD1,TRBJ2-7,CASSLEGTGKWEQYF,TGCGCCAGCAGCTTGGAAGGGACAGGGAAGTGGGAGCAGTACTTC
-,TRBV19,TRBD2,TRBJ2-1,CASSSGREFHNEQFF,TGTGCCAGTAGTTCTGGGCGGGAGTTTCACAATGAGCAGTTCTTC
many,TRBV12-3/TRBV12-4,-,TRBJ1-2,CASSLTFNYGYTF,TGTGCCAGCAGCCTGACATTCAACTATGGCTACACCTTC
few,TRBV20-1,TRBD2,TRBJ2-5,CSALGPSGGQQETQYF,TGCAGTGCCCTGGGGCCTAGCGGGGGCCAACAAGAGACCCAGTACTTC
many,TRBV7-8,-,TRBJ1-1,CASSLYAGLDTEAFF,TGTGCCAGCAGCTTATATGCAGGCTTGGACACTGAAGCTTTCTTT
many,TRBV2,-,TRBJ1-5,CASRANVGNQPQHF,TGTGCCAGCAGGGCCAATGTTGGCAATCAGCCCCAGCATTTT
-,TRBV28,TRBD2,TRBJ2-3,CASSEAGLAVNTDTQYF,TGTGCCAGCAGTGAAGCGGGACTAGCGGTAAACACAGATACGCAGTATTTT
-,TRBV28,TRBD1,TRBJ2-5,CASRIDREYQETQYF,TGTGCCAGCAGGATCGACAGGGAGTACCAAGAGACCCAGTACTTC
many,TRBV10-2,TRBD2,TRBJ2-2,CASRERGGSYGELFF,TGCGCCAGCAGGGAGCGGGGGGGATCGTACGGGGAGCTGTTTTTT
-,TRBV11-2,-,TRBJ2-3,CASSLGSGAPKDTQYF,TGTGCCAGCAGCTTAGGGTCGGGGGCCCCGAAAGATACGCAGTATTTT
few,TRBV12-3/TRBV12-4,-,TRBJ2-1,CASSAYLGDNAYNEQFF,TGTGCCAGCAGTGCCTATTTAGGGGATAACGCCTACAATGAGCAGTTCTTC
-,TRBV12-3/TRBV12-4,-,TRBJ1-5,CASSSWGGLGGNQPQHF,TGTGCCAGCAGCTCTTGGGGGGGGCTAGGCGGCAATCAGCCCCAGCATTTT
many,TRBV27,-,TRBJ1-1,CASSRRRTDTEAFF,TGTGCCAGCAGTAGGCGGAGGACTGACACTGAAGCTTTCTTT
-,TRBV15,-,TRBJ2-2,CATSSSLVSTNTGELFF,TGTGCCACCAGCAGCTCATTAGTATCTACGAACACCGGGGAGCTGTTTTTT
-,TRBV12-3/TRBV12-4,-,TRBJ2-2,CASREEPSRTGELFF,TGTGCCAGCAGAGAGGAGCCCTCGAGGACCGGGGAGCTGTTTTTT
-,TRBV11-2,TRBD1,TRBJ2-5,CASSLVTGQETQYF,TGTGCCAGCAGCCTCGTGACAGGGCAAGAGACCCAGTACTTC
-,TRBV11-1,TRBD2,TRBJ2-1,CASSAGTSIANEQFF,TGTGCCAGCAGCGCCGGGACTAGCATCGCCAATGAGCAGTTCTTC
few,TRBV15,TRBD1,TRBJ2-1,CATSTETQGYNEQFF,TGTGCCACCAGCACCGAAACACAGGGGTACAATGAGCAGTTCTTC
many,TRBV9,-,TRBJ2-5,CASSVESAETQYF,TGTGCCAGCAGCGTAGAGAGTGCAGAGACCCAGTACTTC
once,TRBV20-1,-,TRBJ2-2,CSAYTGELFF,TGCAGTGCCTACACCGGGGAGCTGTTTTTT
-,TRBV4-1,-,TRBJ2-1,CASSQDQVWRESSYNEQFF,TGCGCCAGCAGCCAAGATCAGGTGTGGAGGGAGAGCTCCTACAATGAGCAGTTCTTC
many,TRBV29-1,-,TRBJ2-1,CSVGRNNEQFF,TGCAGCGTTGGGCGGAACAATGAGCAGTTCTTC
-,TRBV15,TRBD1,TRBJ2-3,CATSNGQGGGTDTQYF,TGTGCCACCAGCAACGGACAGGGTGGTGGCACAGATACGCAGTATTTT
-,TRBV9,TRBD2,TRBJ2-5,CASSTTGTSRETQYF,TGTGCCAGCAGCACAACCGGGACTAGCCGGGAGACCCAGTACTTC
few,TRBV11-1,TRBD2,TRBJ2-3,CASSLSRDYSTDTQYF,TGTGCCAGCAGCTTATCCAGGGACTATAGCACAGATACGCAGTATTTT
many,TRBV2,-,TRBJ1-6,CASSHSPTGANSPLHF,TGTGCCAGCAGTCATTCCCCGACAGGAGCTAATTCACCCCTCCACTTT
few,TRBV12-3/TRBV12-4,-,TRBJ2-7,CASGGPYEQYF,TGTGCCAGCGGGGGACCCTACGAGCAGTACTTC
-,TRBV6-1,-,TRBJ2-5,CPSAGGSFLQETQYF,TGTCCCAGCGCAGGTGGATCATTTCTCCAAGAGACCCAGTACTTC
-,TRBV11-2,-,TRBJ1-5,CASSLGGRGPQHF,TGTGCCAGCAGCTTAGGGGGACGGGGGCCCCAGCATTTT
few,TRBV7-2,-,TRBJ1-1,CASSLANRNTEAFF,TGTGCCAGCAGCTTAGCCAACAGGAACACTGAAGCTTTCTTT
few,TRBV7-8,TRBD1,TRBJ2-7,CASSQGQGVPYEQYF,TGTGCCAGCAGCCAAGGACAGGGGGTTCCCTACGAGCAGTACTTC
-,TRBV3-1,-,TRBJ2-7,CASSPRTTGYEQYF,TGTGCCAGCAGCCCCCGGACTACTGGGTACGAGCAGTACTTC
few,TRBV24-1,-,TRBJ2-3,CATSDADRRTDTQYF,TGTGCCACCAGTGACGCGGACAGACGCACAGATACGCAGTATTTT
many,TRBV29-1,-,TRBJ1-2,CSVERGGSGYTF,TGCAGCGTTGAAAGGGGAGGGTCTGGCTACACCTTC
many,TRBV11-1,TRBD2,TRBJ2-1,CASSTRPGLAGVDEQFF,TGTGCCAGCAGCACCAGACCCGGACTAGCGGGAGTCGATGAGCAGTTCTTC
many,TRBV28,TRBD2,TRBJ2-1,CASSLAGGPLRFF,TGTGCCAGCAGTTTAGCGGGGGGGCCTTTACGGTTCTTC
few,TRBV5-6,-,TRBJ2-3,CASSPPEAVDTQYF,TGTGCCAGCAGCCCCCCGGAAGCGGTAGATACGCAGTATTTT
-,TRBV20-1,TRBD2,TRBJ2-1,CSASDETSGIFEQFF,TGCAGTGCCAGTGACGAGACTAGCGGGATTTTTGAGCAGTTCTTC
-,TRBV2,TRBD2,TRBJ2-7,CASSPGGGQRETYEQYF,TGTGCCAGCAGCCCCGGGGGAGGCCAGCGGGAGACCTACGAGCAGTACTTC
-,TRBV20-1,-,TRBJ1-6,CSALQGDSPLHF,TGCAGTGCTTTGCAGGGTGATTCACCCCTCCACTTT
few,TRBV7-3,TRBD1,TRBJ2-7,CASSLRPGQDYEQYF,TGTGCCAGCAGCTTACGTCCGGGACAGGACTACGAGCAGTACTTC
few,TRBV5-6,-,TRBJ2-3,CASSLGLRYTDTQYF,TGTGCCAGCAGCTTAGGACTTCGTTACACAGATACGCAGTATTTT
-,TRBV14,-,TRBJ1-6,CASSQDSYRRPNSPLHF,TGTGCCAGCAGCCAAGATAGCTACAGGCGTCCTAATTCACCCCTCCACTTT
few,TRBV11-2,TRBD1,TRBJ2-2,CASSPGTGKVGGTGELFF,TGTGCCAGCAGCCCCGGGACAGGGAAGGTCGGTGGCACCGGGGAGCTGTTTTTT
few,TRBV2,TRBD1,TRBJ2-7,CASSEDRALSYEQYF,TGTGCCAGCAGCGAAGACAGGGCCCTCTCCTACGAGCAGTACTTC
many,TRBV12-3/TRBV12-4,-,TRBJ2-1,CASSFVKFEQFF,TGTGCCAGCAGTTTTGTTAAATTCGAGCAGTTCTTC
few,TRBV2,TRBD2,TRBJ2-7,CASRLGTTKSYEQYF,TGTGCCAGCAGACTCGGGACTACCAAAAGCTACGAGCAGTACTTC
few,TRBV28,TRBD2,TRBJ2-5,CASSLWTSSGGQETQYF,TGTGCCAGCAGTTTATGGACGTCGAGCGGGGGGCAAGAGACCCAGTACTTC
many,TRBV10-3,-,TRBJ1-2,CAISDAPQGESGYTF,TGTGCCATCAGTGACGCACCCCAAGGCGAGTCTGGCTACACCTTC
-,TRBV29-1,TRBD1,TRBJ1-4,CSALVGTGAEKLFF,TGCAGCGCCCTAGTTGGGACAGGGGCGGAAAAACTGTTTTTT
-,TRBV5-1,TRBD2,TRBJ2-1,CASSPGLAGGLTNNEQFF,TGCGCCAGCAGCCCGGGACTAGCGGGGGGGTTAACTAACAATGAGCAGTTCTTC
many,TRBV3-1,-,TRBJ1-4,CASRENGGRPNEKLFF,TGTGCCAGCAGAGAAAACGGTGGGCGGCCTAATGAAAAACTGTTTTTT